Given below is one T cell receptor beta chain in context. What it recognizes is unknown. The data belong to a study of cytomegalovirus exposure and HLA in healthy donors. V dropped 1 base and J dropped 4; count of bases not matched to a gene: 7. This CDR3 is 16 amino acids long. Germline V gene lookup returns CDR1 LNHDA and CDR2 SQIVND (reference sequence). The donors (healthy individuals) were bone marrow donors. PCR primers comprised 60 Vbeta and 13 Jbeta primers. Sequenced by immunoSEQ multiplex PCR; TCRdb stores in-frame clones only, minus some. The profile shows hundreds of thousands of clones, 82% of them singletons. Findings and limits, study-wide: Among TCR sequences, most were rare, though some public TCRs appeared in many donors. Compared with the roughly 700-donor mean, an Asian-associated ancestry cluster reportedly had fewer N-insertions, according to a later analysis. Most CMV-associated TCR beta chains appeared HLA-restricted in a later analysis.

V and J are TRBV19 and TRBJ1-2; 9 nucleotides match TRBD1. Material: PBMCs. The origin of this receptor is a man aged 35-49 years in good health and CMV-seropositive. This CDR3 is CASSIAGGQGVYGYTF. CDR3 nucleotides: TGTGCCAGTAGTATAGCGGGGGGACAGGGCGTCTATGGCTACACCTTC.